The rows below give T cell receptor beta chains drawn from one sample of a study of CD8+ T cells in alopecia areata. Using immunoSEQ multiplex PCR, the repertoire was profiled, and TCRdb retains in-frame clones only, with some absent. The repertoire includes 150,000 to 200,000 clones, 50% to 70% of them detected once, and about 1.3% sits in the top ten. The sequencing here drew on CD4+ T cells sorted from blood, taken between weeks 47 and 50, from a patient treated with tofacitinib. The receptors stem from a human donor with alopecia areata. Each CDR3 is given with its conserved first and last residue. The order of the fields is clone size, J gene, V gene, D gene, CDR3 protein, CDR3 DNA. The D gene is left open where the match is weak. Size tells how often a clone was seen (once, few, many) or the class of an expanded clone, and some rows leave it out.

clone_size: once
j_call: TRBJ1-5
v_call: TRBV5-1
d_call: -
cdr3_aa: CASSRGEGQPQHF
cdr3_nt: TGCGCCAGCTCCAGGGGAGAAGGGCAGCCCCAGCATTTT

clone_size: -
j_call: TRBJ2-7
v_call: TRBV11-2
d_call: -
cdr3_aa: CASSLVLGPYEQYF
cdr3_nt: TGTGCCAGCAGCTTAGTTCTGGGGCCCTACGAGCAGTACTTC

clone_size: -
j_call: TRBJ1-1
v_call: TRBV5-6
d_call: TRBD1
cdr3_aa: CASKGTGGAGMNTEAFF
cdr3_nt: TGTGCCAGCAAAGGGACAGGGGGCGCGGGGATGAACACTGAAGCTTTCTTT

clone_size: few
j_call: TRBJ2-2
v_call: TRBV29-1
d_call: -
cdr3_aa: CSAREGITGELFF
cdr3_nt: TGCAGCGCACGAGAAGGAATCACCGGGGAGCTGTTTTTT

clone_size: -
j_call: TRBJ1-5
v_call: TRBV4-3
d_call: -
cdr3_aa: CASSSNSNQPQHF
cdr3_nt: TGCGCCAGCAGCTCGAACAGCAATCAGCCCCAGCATTTT

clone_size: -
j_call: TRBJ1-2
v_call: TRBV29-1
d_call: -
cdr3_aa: CSVEKAGEGYGYTF
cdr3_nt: TGCAGCGTTGAAAAGGCAGGGGAAGGGTATGGCTACACCTTC

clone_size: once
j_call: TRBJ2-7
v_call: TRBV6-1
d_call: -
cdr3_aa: CASTNVFSEQYF
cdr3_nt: TGTGCCAGCACGAACGTGTTCAGCGAGCAGTACTTC

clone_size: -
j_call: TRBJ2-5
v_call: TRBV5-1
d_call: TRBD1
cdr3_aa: CASSSTGSQETQYF
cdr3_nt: TGCGCCAGCAGCTCGACAGGGAGCCAAGAGACCCAGTACTTC

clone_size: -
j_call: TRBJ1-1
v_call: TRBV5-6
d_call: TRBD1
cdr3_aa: CASSSKNTGGTEAFF
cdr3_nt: TGTGCCAGCAGCTCCAAGAACACAGGGGGAACTGAAGCTTTCTTT

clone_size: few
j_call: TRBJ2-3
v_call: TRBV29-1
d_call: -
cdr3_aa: CSVSLTITDTQYF
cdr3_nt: TGCAGCGTTAGTCTCACAATCACAGATACGCAGTATTTT

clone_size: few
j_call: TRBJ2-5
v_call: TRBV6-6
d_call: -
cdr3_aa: CASSNGGVRQETQYF
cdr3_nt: TGTGCCAGCAGTAACGGAGGGGTGAGGCAAGAGACCCAGTACTTC

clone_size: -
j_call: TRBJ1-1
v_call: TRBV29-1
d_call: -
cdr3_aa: CSVDSWTGEAFF
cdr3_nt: TGCAGCGTTGACAGTTGGACGGGTGAAGCTTTCTTT

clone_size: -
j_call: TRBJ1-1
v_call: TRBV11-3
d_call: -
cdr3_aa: CASSPRDTEAFF
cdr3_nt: TGTGCCAGCAGCCCACGAGACACTGAAGCTTTCTTT

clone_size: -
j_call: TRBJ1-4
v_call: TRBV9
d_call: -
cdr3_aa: CASSVSWTDEKLFF
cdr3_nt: TGTGCCAGCAGCGTATCTTGGACAGATGAAAAACTGTTTTTT

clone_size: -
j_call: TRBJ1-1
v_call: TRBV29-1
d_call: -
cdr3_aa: CSVYRVDTEAFF
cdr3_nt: TGCAGCGTTTACAGGGTCGACACTGAAGCTTTCTTT